These 14 T cell receptor beta chains were sequenced from one sample in a study of shared clonotypes between healthy human individuals. Sequencing was performed with immunoSEQ multiplex PCR; in TCRdb, only in-frame clones are kept and a portion is missing. The table shows about 1.5 million clones, with approximately 97% occurring only once. What was sequenced was naive CD4+ T cells sorted from blood. Subset: CD45RA+ positively selected. All receptors derive from a man between 25 and 39 years old in good health.

The V gene is TRBV19, the J gene TRBJ1-2; 9 positions agree with TRBD1. The CDR3 extends over 15 amino acids. Germline CDR1 LNHDA, CDR2 SQIVND (reference sequence). V lost 4 bases, J lost 5 bases, and 8 bases stayed unmatched. For the CDR3, the DNA is TGTGCCAGTAGTAAAGAGACAGGGGGGATTTATGGCTACACCTTC. Protein: CASSKETGGIYGYTF.

DNA for the CDR3: TGTGCCAGCAGCGTCACGACTAGCGGGAGAGATACGCAGTATTTT. Its translation: CASSVTTSGRDTQYF. The rearrangement joins TRBV7-6 to TRBJ2-3; 12 bases map to TRBD2. The CDR3 extends over 15 amino acids. Germline CDR1 and CDR2: SGHVS and FNYEAQ. Unmatched junction bases numbered 5, after V lost 5 bases and J lost 5 bases.

With respect to this clone: Other nucleotide sequences in the sample specify the same CDR3. The chain uses TRBV7-2 and TRBJ2-3; D is unclear. CDR1 and CDR2 (germline): SGHTA, FQGNSA. Deletions cut 4 bases from V and 6 bases from J, with 8 bases between. The CDR3 has 12 residues. This CDR3 is CASSSTLDTQYF. The CDR3 DNA reads TGTGCCAGCAGCTCTACGTTGGATACGCAGTATTTT.

In regard to this clone: The sample contains more than one DNA sequence encoding this CDR3. This chain links TRBV7-2 with TRBJ2-3; no firm D call. This CDR3 region has 15 residues. Germline CDR1 reads SGHTA; CDR2 reads FQGNSA. V was shortened by 0 bases and J by 0 bases, with 7 bases between the two germline ends. In nucleotides, the CDR3 is TGTGCCAGCAGCTTAGCCGCAGGTAGCACAGATACGCAGTATTTT. Its translation is CASSLAAGSTDTQYF.

The chain employs TRBV6-6 and TRBJ2-7; 10 nucleotides align to TRBD1. Germline assignment: CDR1 MNHNY and CDR2 SVGAGI (reference sequence). The trim removed 9 bases at V and 2 bases at J, leaving 7 bases unmatched. The CDR3 is 14 amino acids. DNA for the CDR3: TGTGCCAGTCGTAGGGACAGGGGCCCCTACGAGCAGTACTTC. Protein product: CASRRDRGPYEQYF.

The chain couples TRBV28 to TRBJ2-3, with 10 bases that match TRBD1. Per germline, CDR1 MDHEN and CDR2 SYDVKM. The CDR3 length is 20 residues. With V trimmed by 3 bases and J by 1 base, 16 bases remained unmatched. As DNA, the CDR3 is TGTGCCAGCAGTTTCCTAGGGCTATCGGACAGGGGGACTCGCACAGATACGCAGTATTTT. This encodes CASSFLGLSDRGTRTDTQYF.

The chain is built from TRBV7-8 and TRBJ2-7; a weak D match, TRBD1 (6 bases). From germline, CDR1 is SGHVS and CDR2 FQNEAQ. Trimming stripped 5 bases from V and 0 bases from J, with 23 bases between. This CDR3 comprises 18 residues. CDR3 residues: CASSLQRLNRVSSYEQYF. In nucleotides, the CDR3 is TGTGCCAGCAGCCTGCAGCGTCTAAACAGGGTCAGCTCCTACGAGCAGTACTTC. Drawing the rest from reference TRBV7-8 and TRBJ2-7, the complete variable domain is GAGVSQSPRYKVAKRGQDVALRCDPISGHVSLFWYQQALGQGPEFLTYFQNEAQLDKSGLPSDRFFAERPEGSVSTLKIQRTQQEDSAVYLCASSLQRLNRVSSYEQYFGPGTRLTVT.

The rearrangement joins TRBV4-1 to TRBJ1-1; D gene uncertain. CDR3 length equals 16 residues. Per the germline V gene, CDR1 is MGHRA and CDR2 is YSYEKL. The germline V and J ends were trimmed by 0 bases and 3 bases, with 14 bases remaining between them. The chain's CDR3 is CASSQDSTPHYTEAFF. CDR3 DNA: TGCGCCAGCAGCCAAGATAGTACCCCGCATTACACTGAAGCTTTCTTT.

The rearrangement uses TRBV6-1 and TRBJ2-1; D possibly corresponds to TRBD2 (6 bases). This CDR3 comprises 15 residues. V lost 0 bases, J lost 7 bases, and 13 bases lay in between. Germline CDR1 is MNHNS and CDR2 is SASEGT. CDR3 loop: CASSEAPTSLNEQFF. CDR3 nucleotide sequence: TGTGCCAGCAGTGAAGCCCCCACTAGCCTAAATGAGCAGTTCTTC.

J is TRBJ2-2 and V is TRBV7-2, with 8 bases that match TRBD1. This CDR3 is built from 13 residues. The junction had 3 bases not matched to a gene; V was cut back by 5 bases and J by 7 bases. Per germline, CDR1 SGHTA and CDR2 FQGNSA. CDR3 in amino acids: CASSPGGVGELFF. The CDR3 nucleotides are TGTGCCAGCAGCCCAGGGGGCGTCGGGGAGCTGTTTTTT.

The rearrangement links TRBV13 to TRBJ2-7; no firm D call. Germline CDR1 and CDR2: PRHDT and FYEKMQ (reference sequence). The CDR3 contains 13 residues. V was trimmed by 5 bases and J by 3 bases, leaving 11 bases between them. CDR3 sequence (DNA): TGTGCCAGCAGCCCCCCCGAGCGCTACGAGCAGTACTTC. Its translation is CASSPPERYEQYF.

The genes are TRBV6-5 and TRBJ2-7; 7 bases fit TRBD1. V gave up 1 base and J gave up 0 bases; unmatched junction bases: 3. The CDR3 has 15 amino acids. Per germline, CDR1 MNHEY and CDR2 SVGAGI. CDR3 amino acids: CASSYYQGVSYEQYF. The CDR3 region has the DNA TGTGCCAGCAGTTACTACCAGGGGGTCTCCTACGAGCAGTACTTC.

This chain uses TRBV2 with TRBJ2-2; D gene ambiguous. The CDR3 loop spans 14 amino acids. V dropped 6 bases and J dropped 4 bases, with 12 bases sitting between them. The germline V gene has CDR1 SNHLY and CDR2 FYNNEI. In nucleotides, the CDR3 is TGTGCCAGCAGGTCGAGAGTAGGCACCGGGGAGCTGTTTTTT. It encodes CASRSRVGTGELFF.

V gene TRBV7-8 combines with J gene TRBJ2-7; 8 nucleotides align to TRBD2. V was pared by 2 bases and J by 2 bases, with 11 bases of the junction left unmatched. Germline V CDR1 and CDR2: SGHVS, FQNEAQ. The CDR3 is 17 residues long. The CDR3 region has the DNA TGTGCCAGCAGCTTACTCCTAAGCGGGAGCAAACCCTACGAGCAGTACTTC. Its protein product is CASSLLLSGSKPYEQYF. The whole variable domain, filled in from reference TRBV7-8 and TRBJ2-7, reads GAGVSQSPRYKVAKRGQDVALRCDPISGHVSLFWYQQALGQGPEFLTYFQNEAQLDKSGLPSDRFFAERPEGSVSTLKIQRTQQEDSAVYLCASSLLLSGSKPYEQYFGPGTRLTVT.